The present T cell receptor (beta chain) was sequenced within a study of T cell responses to AZD1222 COVID-19 vaccine. Across the whole study: Second-dose groups at about 4 or about 12 weeks were pooled. Study outcomes and limitations: With dominance at 160-218 and 743-854, vaccine-associated CD4 TCRs spanned spike.

Assay used: immunoSEQ multiplex PCR; TCRdb lists only in-frame clones, some missing. The sample has over 120,000 clones, roughly 92% seen once. A word on this clone: No antigen is known for it.

This clonotype was obtained from an adult in good health. Material: peripheral blood, obtained on day 0 of AZD1222 vaccination.

The CDR3 here is CASSFGLAGIGGSYNEQFF. The CDR3 DNA is TGCGCCAGCAGCTTCGGACTAGCGGGAATTGGCGGGTCCTACAATGAGCAGTTCTTC. The chain uses TRBV5-1 and TRBJ2-1; TRBD2 matches at 12 bases. V shed 2 bases and J 1 base; nucleotides not matched to a gene: 10. This CDR3 comprises 19 residues. The germline V gene has CDR1 SGHRS and CDR2 YFSETQ.